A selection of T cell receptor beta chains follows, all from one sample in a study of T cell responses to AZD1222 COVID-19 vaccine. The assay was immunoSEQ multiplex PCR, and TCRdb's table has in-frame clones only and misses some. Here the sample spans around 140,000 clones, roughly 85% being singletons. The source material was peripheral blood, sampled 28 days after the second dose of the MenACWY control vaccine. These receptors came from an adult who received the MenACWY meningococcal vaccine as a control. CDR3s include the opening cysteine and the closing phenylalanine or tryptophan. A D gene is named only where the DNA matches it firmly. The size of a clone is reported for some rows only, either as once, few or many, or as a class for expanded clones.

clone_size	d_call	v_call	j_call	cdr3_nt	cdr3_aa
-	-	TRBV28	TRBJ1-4	TGTGCCAGCAGCCCGCCTGGACAGTTCAATGAAAAACTGTTTTTT	CASSPPGQFNEKLFF
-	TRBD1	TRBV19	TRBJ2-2	TGTGCCAGTAGTCAAGGGACAGGGGTTAACACCGGGGAGCTGTTTTTT	CASSQGTGVNTGELFF
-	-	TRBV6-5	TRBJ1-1	TGTGCCAGCAGTCCGCGGACGGTCACTGAAGCTTTCTTT	CASSPRTVTEAFF
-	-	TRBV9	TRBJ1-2	TGTGCCAGCAGCGTAGATGAAGTCAGGTATGGCTACACCTTC	CASSVDEVRYGYTF
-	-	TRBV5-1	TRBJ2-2	TGCGCCAGCAGCACGGGAACAGGGACCGGGGAGCTGTTTTTT	CASSTGTGTGELFF
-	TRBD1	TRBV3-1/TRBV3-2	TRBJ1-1	TGTGCCAGCAGCCAAGGTAGGGGGCAAAACACTGAAGCTTTCTTT	CASSQGRGQNTEAFF
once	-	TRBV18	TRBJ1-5	TGTGCCAGCTCACCAGAGCAGGGCGGTCAGCCCCAGCATTTT	CASSPEQGGQPQHF
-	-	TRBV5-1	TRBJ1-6	TGCGCCAGCAGCTTGGAGCAATCCTATAATTCACCCCTCCACTTT	CASSLEQSYNSPLHF
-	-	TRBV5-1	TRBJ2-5	TGCGCCAGCAGCTTGGCGGGTGTGGAGGAGACCCAGTACTTC	CASSLAGVEETQYF
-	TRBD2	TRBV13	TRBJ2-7	TGTGCCAGCAGCTTAGAGGCGGGAGAAGGATACGAGCAGTACTTC	CASSLEAGEGYEQYF
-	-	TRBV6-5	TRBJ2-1	TGTGCCAGCAGCTCATTCGGGCAGGGAGGTGAGCAGTTCTTC	CASSSFGQGGEQFF
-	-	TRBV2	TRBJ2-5	TGTGCCAGCAGTCCCCGGGGAGCAGAGACCCAGTACTTC	CASSPRGAETQYF
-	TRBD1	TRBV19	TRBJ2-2	TGTGCCAGTAGTAAGGGGGCGCGTACCGGGGAGCTGTTTTTT	CASSKGARTGELFF
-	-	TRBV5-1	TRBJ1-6	TGCGCCAGCAGCTTGGCGAGCGGGGATAATTCACCCCTCCACTTT	CASSLASGDNSPLHF
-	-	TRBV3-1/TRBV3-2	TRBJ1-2	TGTGCCAGCAGCGACCGGAGGGGGGGTTATAATGGCTACACCTTC	CASSDRRGGYNGYTF
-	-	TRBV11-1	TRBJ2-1	TGTGCCAGCAGCCACCAGGGAGGCCACAATGAGCAGTTCTTC	CASSHQGGHNEQFF
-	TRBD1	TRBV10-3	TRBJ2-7	TGTGCCATCAGTGAGGGGACAGGGGGTTCCTACGAGCAGTACTTC	CAISEGTGGSYEQYF
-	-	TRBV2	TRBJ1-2	TGTGCCAGCAGTGAATCGGGCAGGGGCTACACCTTC	CASSESGRGYTF